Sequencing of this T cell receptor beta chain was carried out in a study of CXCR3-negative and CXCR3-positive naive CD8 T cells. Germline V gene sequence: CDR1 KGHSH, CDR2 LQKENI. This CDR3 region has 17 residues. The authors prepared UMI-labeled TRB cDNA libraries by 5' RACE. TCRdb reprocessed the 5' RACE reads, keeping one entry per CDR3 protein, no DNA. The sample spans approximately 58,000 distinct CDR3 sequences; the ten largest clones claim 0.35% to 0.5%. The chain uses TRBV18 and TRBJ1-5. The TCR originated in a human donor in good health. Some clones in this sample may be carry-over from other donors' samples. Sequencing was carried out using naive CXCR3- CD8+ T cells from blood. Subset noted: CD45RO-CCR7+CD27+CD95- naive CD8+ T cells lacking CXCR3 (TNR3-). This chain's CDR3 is CASSNLAAKGSNQPQHF.